The source of this T cell receptor beta chain is a study of blood T cell repertoires in COVID-19. Whole-study context: The origin of the acute and convalescent COVID-19 samples was the United States, Italy and Spain. The cDNA or gDNA used as material had been derived from T cells, B-cell-depleted T cells, or PBMCs.

Germline V gene data show CDR1 as MDHEN and CDR2 as SYDVKM. J lost 6 bases, V lost 6 bases, and 14 bases had no gene match. The CDR3 consists of 16 residues. It was during active infection that Seattle patients were enrolled and then longitudinally followed. Authors' analysis steps: How many nucleated cells were present was estimated from reference gene primer amplification. Repertoires were generated with immunoSEQ multiplex PCR, while TCRdb's copy carries only in-frame clones and drops some. D and trimming were read from the DNA, whereas the V and J calls and clone size are those reported in that table. The table has roughly 68,000 clones, approximately 85% seen once.

The receptor was derived from a woman aged 55 to 70 with COVID-19, enrolled during active disease. The sample comprised peripheral blood. V and J are TRBV28 and TRBJ1-1; 9 bases align to TRBD1. The chain's CDR3 is CASSTPGQGLRAEAFF. Here the CDR3 DNA reads TGTGCCAGCAGCACGCCGGGACAGGGACTGAGAGCTGAAGCTTTCTTT. The variable domain in full, with the rest retrieved from reference TRBV28 and TRBJ1-1, is DVKVTQSSRYLVKRTGEKVFLECVQDMDHENMFWYRQDPGLGLRLIYFSYDVKMKEKGDIPEGYSVSREKKERFSLILESASTNQTSMYLCASSTPGQGLRAEAFFGQGTRLTVV.